Here is one T cell receptor (beta chain) with its context. As yet, its antigen is unknown. This sample is drawn from a study of cytomegalovirus exposure and HLA in healthy donors. Findings of the study overall: Listed as cytomegalovirus-associated were over 150 TCR beta chains. Excluded: some indistinguishable V segments such as TRBV6-2 and TRBV6-3. An ancestry cluster, one associated with Asian ancestry, reportedly showed fewer N-insertions than the approximately 670-donor mean in a later analysis.

This CDR3 is 15 amino acids long. Between the trimmed V and J ends, which lost 4 bases and 4 bases, there was a span of 16 bases. Germline V gene data show CDR1 as WSHSY and CDR2 as SAAADI. The PCR used 60 Vbeta and 13 Jbeta primers. The assay was immunoSEQ multiplex PCR, and TCRdb's table has in-frame clones only and misses some. The sample has a few hundred thousand clones; approximately 70% are singletons. Sequencing was carried out using PBMCs. This sequence joins TRBV10-2 and TRBJ1-1; D might be TRBD1 (6 bases). This sequence was found in a female donor in good health and CMV-seronegative. CDR3 sequence (DNA): TGCGCCAGCAGTGGGGAGGGGGTTGGTAGCACTGAAGCTTTCTTT. Its translation is CASSGEGVGSTEAFF.